This paragraph reports one T cell receptor beta chain. Its specific antigen is unknown. Base qualities are not at hand, and no much larger clone is one base apart. V loses 4 bases of germline sequence and J loses 8 bases, and the interval between the two ends is 6 bases. There are 11 amino acids in the CDR3, from cysteine to phenylalanine inclusive. The read is trimmed to its CDR3 DNA, 33 bases read in frame from base 1. Peripheral blood CD8+ and CD4+ T cells from healthy donors, Susac syndrome patients and multiple sclerosis patients were profiled using high-throughput TCR beta sequencing. The multiple sclerosis controls were treatment-naive patients who had stable or active relapsing-remitting disease and met the revised McDonald criteria. Bulk CD8+ and CD4+ T cells were purified magnetically by negative isolation, whereas CD8+ TEMRA cells were enriched by FACS. Blood was drawn into EDTA tubes, processed within 24 hours, and PBMCs were isolated by density gradient centrifugation. PBMCs intended for TCR sequencing were cryopreserved in liquid nitrogen and were subsequently thawed in a 37 degrees C water bath. Purity of sorted or isolated CD4+, CD8+ and CD8+ TEMRA cells was at least 90%.

These data are taken from a study of CD8 T cells in Susac syndrome (dated by TCRdb to the late 2010s). Describing the broader study: Repertoire sequencing was used to test whether CD8+ T cell activation and differentiation in Susac syndrome was antigen driven. Broad study findings and their caveats: The study acknowledged that relatively few individuals were included in the TCR sequencing and HLA analysis.

RNA was extracted with the RNeasy kit and roughly 0.45 to 1 ug was reverse transcribed using random hexamers. The immunoSEQ multiplex PCR assay, covering 54 Vbeta and 13 Jbeta segments, was used to amplify TCR beta CDR3 regions. To correct PCR amplification bias, a synthetic template baseline was used for both primer optimization and computational correction. The paper's data handling went like this. Only productive sequences were kept, with reads annotated to V, D and J genes according to IMGT and analyzed in immunoSEQ Analyzer. To calculate clonality, Shannon entropy was normalized by log2 of the number of productive unique sequences and then subtracted from one. For each patient and control, public and private clones were evaluated among the 100 most prevalent clones. Clones were defined as Susac-specific if absent from the healthy and MS cohorts, from 900 to 1,300 published viral clones and from other ImmuneACCESS disease sequences. Starting from the raw public reads, TCRdb applied fastp trimming at Q25, assembled clones with MiXCR and retained in-frame beta chains. CDR3 protein duplicates are merged, each entry listing the most common genes and DNA. TCRdb, not the original authors, processed these V and J calls. The sample profile shows just over 300,000 distinct CDR3 sequences; about 91% of them were found once. The ten largest clones add up to approximately 0.065% of the sample.

The sequencing sample was made of CD4+ T cells from PBMCs. This chain joins TRBV12-3 or TRBV12-4 to TRBJ1-3; no confident D gene assignment can be made. The receptor comes from a human donor with multiple sclerosis. The nucleotide sequence reads as follows: TGTGCCAGCAGTTGGAGTGACACCATATATTTT. Its translation is CASSWSDTIYF.